One and the same sample provided the 6 T cell receptor beta chains below, sequenced in a study of T cells after yellow fever vaccination (dated by TCRdb to the late 2010s). The meaning of the sample's treatment or condition label: live attenuated yellow fever vaccine strain. Receptors were amplified or captured by 5' RACE. The sequencer was an Illumina HiSeq 2500. Starting from the raw public reads, TCRdb applied fastp trimming at Q25, assembled clones with MiXCR and retained in-frame beta chains. For every CDR3 protein sequence, its rows merge into one entry that carries the most common genes and DNA. The table for this sample lists about 630,000 distinct CDR3 sequences; around an eighth of them were counted only once. The ten largest clones add up to about 15% of the sample. This material consisted of PBMCs, taken on the day of the yellow fever booster vaccination. The receptor set was obtained from a man aged 25-45 years who received the YFV17D yellow fever vaccine.

The rearrangement links TRBV7-9 to TRBJ2-5; D is possibly TRBD2 (5 bases). CDR3 length: 13 amino acids. CDR1 is SEHNR, CDR2 FQNEAQ, per germline (reference sequence). The CDR3 DNA reads as TGTGCGATCAAGGGCGGGCTCCAAGAGACCCAGTACTTC. Amino acids: CAIKGGLQETQYF. Drawing the rest from reference TRBV7-9 and TRBJ2-5, the complete variable domain is DTGVSQNPRHKITKRGQNVTFRCDPISEHNRLYWYRQTLGQGPEFLTYFQNEAQLEKSRLLSDRFSAERPKGSFSTLEIQRTEQGDSAMYLCAIKGGLQETQYFGPGTRLLVL.

The chain links TRBV5-1 to TRBJ2-1; a possible D gene is TRBD2 (5 bases). The V end was cut by 4 bases, the J end by 8 bases, with 10 bases between. The germline gives CDR1 SGHRS, CDR2 YFSETQ. The CDR3 is 12 amino acids. The CDR3 protein is CASSGSWDEQFF. CDR3 coding DNA: TGCGCCAGCAGCGGGAGTTGGGATGAGCAGTTCTTC.

This clonotype was counted between two and nine times. The chain recombines TRBV6-2 or TRBV6-3 with TRBJ2-1, with D possibly matching TRBD1 (5 bases). This CDR3 region has 13 residues. V shed 10 bases and J shed 0 bases, with 10 bases lying between them. Germline values: CDR1 MNHEY, CDR2 SVGEGT. This chain's CDR3 is CAIQGHSYNEQFF. The CDR3 DNA is TGTGCCATCCAAGGACACTCCTACAATGAGCAGTTCTTC.

The CDR3 nucleotides read TGCAGTGCTAGAGAGGAACGGTTCTCCTATGGCTACACCTTC. Amino acid sequence: CSAREERFSYGYTF. The chain uses TRBV20-1 and TRBJ1-2, with D hard to call. Germline V gene sequence: CDR1 DFQATT, CDR2 SNEGSKA (reference sequence). Trimming stripped 0 bases from V and 4 bases from J, with 12 bases between. The CDR3 length is 14 residues.

This chain connects TRBV12-3 or TRBV12-4 to TRBJ2-6; D is possibly TRBD2 (6 bases). There are 14 residues in the CDR3. With 7 bases removed from V and 4 bases from J, the gap between germline ends came to 11 bases. CDR3 residues: CASTGEAGANVLTF. The CDR3 bases are TGTGCCAGCACTGGGGAGGCCGGGGCCAACGTCCTGACTTTC.

This clonotype was seen at least ten times. CDR3 loop: CASSLDQFNTGELFF. The CDR3 bases are TGTGCCAGCAGCTTAGATCAGTTTAACACCGGGGAGCTGTTTTTT. The chain joins TRBV7-6 to TRBJ2-2; D remains ambiguous. The germline V gene has CDR1 SGHVS and CDR2 FNYEAQ. V shed 1 base and J shed 2 bases, with 8 bases lying between them. The CDR3 is 15 residues long.